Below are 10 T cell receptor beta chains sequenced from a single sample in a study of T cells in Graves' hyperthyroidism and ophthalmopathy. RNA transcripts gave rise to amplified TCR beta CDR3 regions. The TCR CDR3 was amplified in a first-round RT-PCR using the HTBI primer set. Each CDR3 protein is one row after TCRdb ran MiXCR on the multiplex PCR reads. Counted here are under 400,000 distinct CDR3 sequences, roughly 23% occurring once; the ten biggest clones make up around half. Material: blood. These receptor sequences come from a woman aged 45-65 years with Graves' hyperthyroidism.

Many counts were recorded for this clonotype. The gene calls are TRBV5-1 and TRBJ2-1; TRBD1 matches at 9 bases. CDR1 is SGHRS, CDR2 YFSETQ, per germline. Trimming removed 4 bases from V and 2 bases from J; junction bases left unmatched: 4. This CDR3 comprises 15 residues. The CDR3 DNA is TGCGCCAGCAGCCCGTGGGACAGGGCCTACAATGAGCAGTTCTTC. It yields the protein CASSPWDRAYNEQFF.

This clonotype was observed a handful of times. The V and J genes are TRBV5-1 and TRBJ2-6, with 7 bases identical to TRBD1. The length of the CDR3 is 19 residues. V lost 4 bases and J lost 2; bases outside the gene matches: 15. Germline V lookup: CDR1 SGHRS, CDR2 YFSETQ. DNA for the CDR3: TGCGCCAGCAGCGGCGGACAGGCCGGGACCGGGCCTGGGGCCAACGTCCTGACTTTC. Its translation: CASSGGQAGTGPGANVLTF.

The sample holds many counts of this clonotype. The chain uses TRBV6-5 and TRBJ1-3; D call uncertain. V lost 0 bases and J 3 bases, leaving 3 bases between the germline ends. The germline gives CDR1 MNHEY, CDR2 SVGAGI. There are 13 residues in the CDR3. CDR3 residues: CASSYSNGNTIYF. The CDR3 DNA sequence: TGTGCCAGCAGTTACTCCAATGGAAACACCATATATTTT.

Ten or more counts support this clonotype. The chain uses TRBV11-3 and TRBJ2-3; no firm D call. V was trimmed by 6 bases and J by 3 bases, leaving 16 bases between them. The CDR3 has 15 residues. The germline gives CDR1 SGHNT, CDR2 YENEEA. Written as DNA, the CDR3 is TGTGCCAGCAGGGAACACCACCCCGTTACAGATACGCAGTATTTT. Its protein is CASREHHPVTDTQYF.

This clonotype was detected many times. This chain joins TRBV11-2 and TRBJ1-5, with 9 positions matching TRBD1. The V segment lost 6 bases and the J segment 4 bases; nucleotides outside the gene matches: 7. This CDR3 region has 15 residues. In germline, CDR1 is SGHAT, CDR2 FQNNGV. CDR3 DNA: TGTGCCAGCAGTTCCGGGACAGGGAATAATCAGCCCCAGCATTTT. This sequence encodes CASSSGTGNNQPQHF. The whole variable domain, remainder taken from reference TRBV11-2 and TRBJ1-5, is EAGVAQSPRYKIIEKRQSVAFWCNPISGHATLYWYQQILGQGPKLLIQFQNNGVVDDSQLPKDRFSAERLKGVDSTLKIQPAKLEDSAVYLCASSSGTGNNQPQHFGDGTRLSIL.

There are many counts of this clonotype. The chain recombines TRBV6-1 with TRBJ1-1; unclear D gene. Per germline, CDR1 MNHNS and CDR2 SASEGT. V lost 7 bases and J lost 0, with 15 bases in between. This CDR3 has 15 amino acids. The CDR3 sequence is CASTLRPSMNTEAFF. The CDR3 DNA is TGTGCCAGCACCCTTCGCCCATCCATGAACACTGAAGCTTTCTTT.

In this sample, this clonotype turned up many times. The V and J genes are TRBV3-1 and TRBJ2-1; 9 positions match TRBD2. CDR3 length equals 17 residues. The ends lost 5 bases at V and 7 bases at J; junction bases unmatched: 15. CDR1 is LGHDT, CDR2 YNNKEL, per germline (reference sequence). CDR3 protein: CASSYRKTSGRSNEQFF. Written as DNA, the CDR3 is TGTGCCAGCAGCTACCGAAAGACCAGCGGGAGGAGTAATGAGCAGTTCTTC.

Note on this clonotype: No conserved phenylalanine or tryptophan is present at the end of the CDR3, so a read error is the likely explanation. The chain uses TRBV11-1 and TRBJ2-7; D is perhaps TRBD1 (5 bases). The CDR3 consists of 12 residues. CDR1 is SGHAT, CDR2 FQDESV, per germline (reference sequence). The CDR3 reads CAGSGAGFEQYL. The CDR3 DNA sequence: TGTGCCGGCAGTGGAGCAGGGTTCGAGCAGTACCTC.

The CDR3 protein is CASSVSDSYGYTF. The DNA for the CDR3 is TGTGCCAGCAGCGTCTCGGACAGCTATGGCTACACCTTC. V is TRBV9 and J is TRBJ1-2; D perhaps matches TRBD1 (6 bases). Trimming stripped 2 bases from V and 4 bases from J, with 9 bases between. This CDR3 comprises 13 residues. Germline CDR1 and CDR2: SGDLS and YYNGEE.

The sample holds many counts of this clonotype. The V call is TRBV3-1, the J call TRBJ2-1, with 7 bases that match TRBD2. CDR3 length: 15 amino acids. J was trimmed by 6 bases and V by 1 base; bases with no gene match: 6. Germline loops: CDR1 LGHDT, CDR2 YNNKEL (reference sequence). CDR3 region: CASSQAWREFNEQFF. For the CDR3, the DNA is TGTGCCAGCAGCCAAGCGTGGCGGGAGTTCAATGAGCAGTTCTTC.